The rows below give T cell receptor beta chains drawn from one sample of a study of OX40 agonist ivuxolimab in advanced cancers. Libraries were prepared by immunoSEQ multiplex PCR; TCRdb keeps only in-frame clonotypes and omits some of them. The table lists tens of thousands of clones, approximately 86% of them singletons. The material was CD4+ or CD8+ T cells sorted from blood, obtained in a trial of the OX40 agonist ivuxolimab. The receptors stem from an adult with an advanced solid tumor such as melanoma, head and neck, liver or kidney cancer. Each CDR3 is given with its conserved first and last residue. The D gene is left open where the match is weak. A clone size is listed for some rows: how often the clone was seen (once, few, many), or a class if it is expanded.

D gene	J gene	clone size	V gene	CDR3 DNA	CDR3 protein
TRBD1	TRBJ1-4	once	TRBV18	TGTGCCAGCTCCATCGGTGTGGGACAGGCGGGGGAAAAACTGTTTTTT	CASSIGVGQAGEKLFF
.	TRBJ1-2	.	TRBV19	TGTGCCAGTAGTATAGGGCGTTTCTATGGCTACACCTTC	CASSIGRFYGYTF
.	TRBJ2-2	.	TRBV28	TGTGCCAGCAGTATCGGGGCGAACACCGGGGAGCTGTTTTTT	CASSIGANTGELFF
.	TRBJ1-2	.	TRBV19	TGTGCCAGTAGTACGGACTACTATGGCTACACCTTC	CASSTDYYGYTF
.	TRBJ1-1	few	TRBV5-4	TGTGCCAGCAGCTTGGCCCCGGGACGGGTTATAACTGAAGCTTTCTTT	CASSLAPGRVITEAFF
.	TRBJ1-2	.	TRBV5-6	TGTGCCAGCAGCGCAGTGGGGGAGACTAACTATGGCTACACCTTC	CASSAVGETNYGYTF
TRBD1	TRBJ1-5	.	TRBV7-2	TGTGCCAGCAGCCACCGACAGGGGAATCAGCCCCAGCATTTT	CASSHRQGNQPQHF
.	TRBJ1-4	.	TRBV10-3	TGTGCCATCGGGCAGGCAACTAATGAAAAACTGTTTTTT	CAIGQATNEKLFF
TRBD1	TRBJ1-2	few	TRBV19	TGTGCCAGTAGCCCGGATTGGGACAGGGGGTACAACACCTTC	CASSPDWDRGYNTF
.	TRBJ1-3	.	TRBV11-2	TGTGCCAGCAGCTGGCAGGGGAACAAGGCTGGAAACACCATATATTTT	CASSWQGNKAGNTIYF
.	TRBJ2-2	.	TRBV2	TGTGCCAGCAGCGGCAGGGGTCGGAACACCGGGGAGCTGTTTTTT	CASSGRGRNTGELFF
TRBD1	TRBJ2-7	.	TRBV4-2	TGTGCCAGCAGCCAAATAACCGGACAGGTGAGCTCCTACGAGCAGTACTTC	CASSQITGQVSSYEQYF
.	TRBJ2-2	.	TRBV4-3	TGCGCCAGCAGCCAAGGGAGGGGTACGACCGGGGAGCTGTTTTTT	CASSQGRGTTGELFF
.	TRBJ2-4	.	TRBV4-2	TGTGCCAGCAGCCAAGGTGGGCTAGCCAAAAACATTCAGTACTTC	CASSQGGLAKNIQYF
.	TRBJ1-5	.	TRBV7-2	TGTGCCAGCAGCTTAGGACAGGTGTTAGATCAGCCCCAGCATTTT	CASSLGQVLDQPQHF
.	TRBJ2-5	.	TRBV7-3	TGTGCCAGCAGCTTAACGAAAGGCCAGCAAGAGACCCAGTACTTC	CASSLTKGQQETQYF